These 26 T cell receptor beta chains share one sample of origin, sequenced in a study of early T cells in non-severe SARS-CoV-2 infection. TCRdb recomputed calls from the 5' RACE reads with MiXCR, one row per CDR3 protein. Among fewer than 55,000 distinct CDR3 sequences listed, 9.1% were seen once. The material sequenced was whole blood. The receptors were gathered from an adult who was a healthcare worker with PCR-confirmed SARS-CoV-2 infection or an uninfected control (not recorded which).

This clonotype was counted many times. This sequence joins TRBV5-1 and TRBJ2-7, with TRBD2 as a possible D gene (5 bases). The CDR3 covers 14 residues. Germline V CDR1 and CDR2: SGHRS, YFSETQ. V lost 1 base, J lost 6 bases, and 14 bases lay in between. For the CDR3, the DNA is TGCGCCAGCAGCTTGAGCGGTAAATCAGCCGAGCAGTACTTC. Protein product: CASSLSGKSAEQYF.

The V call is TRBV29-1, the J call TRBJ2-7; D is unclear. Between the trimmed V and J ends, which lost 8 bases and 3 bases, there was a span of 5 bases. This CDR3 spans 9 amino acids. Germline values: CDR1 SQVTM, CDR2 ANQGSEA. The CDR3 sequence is CSSNYEQYF. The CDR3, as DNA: TGCAGCTCGAACTACGAGCAGTACTTC.

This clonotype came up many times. CDR3: CASSSLRSMIDTQYF. The CDR3 nucleotides read TGTGCCAGCAGTTCCCTACGGAGTATGATAGATACGCAGTATTTT. The chain carries TRBV7-9 and TRBJ2-3; D remains unclear. The CDR3 is 15 amino acids. The germline V and J ends were trimmed by 6 bases and 5 bases, with 18 bases remaining between them. Per germline, CDR1 SEHNR and CDR2 FQNEAQ (reference sequence).

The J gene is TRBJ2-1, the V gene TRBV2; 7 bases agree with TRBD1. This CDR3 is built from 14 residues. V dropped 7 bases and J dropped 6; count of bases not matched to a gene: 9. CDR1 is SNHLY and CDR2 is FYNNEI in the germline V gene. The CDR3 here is CASNPDYRGNEQFF. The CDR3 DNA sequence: TGTGCCAGCAACCCCGACTACAGGGGCAATGAGCAGTTCTTC.

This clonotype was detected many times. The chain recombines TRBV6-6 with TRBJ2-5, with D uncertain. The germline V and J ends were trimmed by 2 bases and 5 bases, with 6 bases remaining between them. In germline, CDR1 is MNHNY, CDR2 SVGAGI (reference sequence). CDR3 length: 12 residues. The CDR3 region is CASSYEIETQYF. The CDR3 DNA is TGTGCCAGCAGTTACGAAATCGAGACCCAGTACTTC.

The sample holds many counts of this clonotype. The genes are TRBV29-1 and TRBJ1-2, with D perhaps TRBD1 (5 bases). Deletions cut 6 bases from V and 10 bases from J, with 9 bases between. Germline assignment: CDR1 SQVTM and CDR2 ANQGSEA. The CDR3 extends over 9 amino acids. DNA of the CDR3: TGCAGCGTAGACAGCGTCTACACCTTC. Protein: CSVDSVYTF.

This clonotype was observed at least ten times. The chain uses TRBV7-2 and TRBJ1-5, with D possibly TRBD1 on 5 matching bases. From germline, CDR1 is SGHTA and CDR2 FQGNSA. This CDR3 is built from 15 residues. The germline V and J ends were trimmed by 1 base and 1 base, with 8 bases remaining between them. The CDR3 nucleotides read TGTGCCAGCAGCTTAGATGGGGCGAGCAATCAGCCCCAGCATTTT. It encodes CASSLDGASNQPQHF.

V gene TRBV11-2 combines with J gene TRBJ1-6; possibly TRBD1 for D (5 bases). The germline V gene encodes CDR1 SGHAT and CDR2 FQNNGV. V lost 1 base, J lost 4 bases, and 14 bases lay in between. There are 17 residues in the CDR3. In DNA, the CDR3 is TGTGCCAGCAGCTTAGGGTCCGGGGGTTTTTATAATTCACCCCTCCACTTT. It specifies CASSLGSGGFYNSPLHF.

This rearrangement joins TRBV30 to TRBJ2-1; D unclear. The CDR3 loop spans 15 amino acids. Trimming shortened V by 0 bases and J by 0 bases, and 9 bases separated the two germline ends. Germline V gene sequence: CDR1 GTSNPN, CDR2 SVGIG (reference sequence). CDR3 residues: CAWSVGSSSYNEQFF. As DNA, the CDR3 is TGTGCCTGGAGTGTAGGGTCGAGCTCCTACAATGAGCAGTTCTTC.

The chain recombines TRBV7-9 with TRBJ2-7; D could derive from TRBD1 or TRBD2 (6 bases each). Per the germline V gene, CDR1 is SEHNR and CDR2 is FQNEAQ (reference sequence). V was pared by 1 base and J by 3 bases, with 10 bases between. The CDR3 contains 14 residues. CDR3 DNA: TGTGCCAGCAGCTTAGAGGGGGGATTCTACGAGCAGTACTTC. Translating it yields CASSLEGGFYEQYF.

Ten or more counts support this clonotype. The chain's CDR3 is CSAGQGFGPQPQHF. Written as DNA, the CDR3 is TGCAGTGCCGGACAGGGGTTTGGGCCACAGCCCCAGCATTTT. The rearrangement links TRBV20-1 to TRBJ1-5, with TRBD1 identical over 9 bases. The junction had 10 bases not matched to a gene; V was cut back by 6 bases and J by 7 bases. CDR3 size: 14 residues. CDR1 is DFQATT and CDR2 is SNEGSKA in the germline V gene (reference sequence).

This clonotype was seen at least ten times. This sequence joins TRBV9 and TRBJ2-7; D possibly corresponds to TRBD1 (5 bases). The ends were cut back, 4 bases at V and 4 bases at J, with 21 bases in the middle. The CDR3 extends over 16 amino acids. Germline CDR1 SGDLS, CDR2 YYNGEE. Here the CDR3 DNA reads TGTGCCAGCAGCATAAACACTACAGGTTACGGTTACGAGCAGTACTTC. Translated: CASSINTTGYGYEQYF.

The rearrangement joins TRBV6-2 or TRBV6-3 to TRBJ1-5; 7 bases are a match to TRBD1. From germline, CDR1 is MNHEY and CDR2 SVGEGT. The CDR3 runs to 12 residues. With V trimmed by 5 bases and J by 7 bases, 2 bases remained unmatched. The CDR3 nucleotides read TGTGCCAGCAGTACAGGGGAACAGCCCCAGCATTTT. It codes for CASSTGEQPQHF.

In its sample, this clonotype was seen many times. In DNA, the CDR3 is TGTGCCAGCAGCTTAGGTGTTGAGGATGAGCAGTTCTTC. This codes for CASSLGVEDEQFF. The chain employs TRBV7-6 and TRBJ2-1; D gene ambiguous. Trimming pared 1 base from V and 8 bases from J, leaving 9 bases between. CDR1 and CDR2 from the germline V gene are SGHVS and FNYEAQ. This CDR3 spans 13 amino acids.

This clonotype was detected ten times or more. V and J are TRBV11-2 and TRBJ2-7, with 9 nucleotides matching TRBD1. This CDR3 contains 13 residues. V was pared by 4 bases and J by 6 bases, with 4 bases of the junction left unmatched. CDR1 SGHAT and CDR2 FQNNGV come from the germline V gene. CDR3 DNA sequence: TGTGCCAGCAGCTCCCCGACAGGGGGCGAGCAGTACTTC. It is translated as CASSSPTGGEQYF.

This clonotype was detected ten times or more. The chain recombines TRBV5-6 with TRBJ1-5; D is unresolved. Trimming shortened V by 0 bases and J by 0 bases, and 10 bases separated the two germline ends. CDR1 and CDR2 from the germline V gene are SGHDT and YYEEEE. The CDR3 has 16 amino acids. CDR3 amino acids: CASSLAALGSNQPQHF. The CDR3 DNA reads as TGTGCCAGCAGCTTGGCTGCTCTGGGTAGCAATCAGCCCCAGCATTTT. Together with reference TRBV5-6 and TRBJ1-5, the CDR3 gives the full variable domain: DAGVTQSPTHLIKTRGQQVTLRCSPKSGHDTVSWYQQALGQGPQFIFQYYEEEERQRGNFPDRFSGHQFPNYSSELNVNALLLGDSALYLCASSLAALGSNQPQHFGDGTRLSIL.

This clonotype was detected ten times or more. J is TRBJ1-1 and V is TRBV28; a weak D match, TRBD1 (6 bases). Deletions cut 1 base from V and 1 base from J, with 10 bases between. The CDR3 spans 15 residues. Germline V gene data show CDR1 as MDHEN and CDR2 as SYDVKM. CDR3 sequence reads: CASSLSGQANTEAFF. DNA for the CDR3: TGTGCCAGCAGTTTATCGGGACAAGCGAACACTGAAGCTTTCTTT.

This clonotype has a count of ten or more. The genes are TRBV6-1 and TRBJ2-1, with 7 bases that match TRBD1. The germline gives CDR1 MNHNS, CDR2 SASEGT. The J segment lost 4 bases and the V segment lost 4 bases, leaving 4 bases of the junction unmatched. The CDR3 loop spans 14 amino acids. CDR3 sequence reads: CASSGQGSYNEQFF. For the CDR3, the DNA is TGTGCCAGCAGTGGACAGGGTTCTTACAATGAGCAGTTCTTC.

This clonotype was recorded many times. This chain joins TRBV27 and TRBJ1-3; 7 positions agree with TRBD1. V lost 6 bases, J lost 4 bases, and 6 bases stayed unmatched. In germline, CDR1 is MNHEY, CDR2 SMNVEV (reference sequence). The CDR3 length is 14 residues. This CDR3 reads CASSPRDRGNTIYF. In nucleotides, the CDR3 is TGTGCCAGCAGCCCCCGGGACAGAGGAAACACCATATATTTT.

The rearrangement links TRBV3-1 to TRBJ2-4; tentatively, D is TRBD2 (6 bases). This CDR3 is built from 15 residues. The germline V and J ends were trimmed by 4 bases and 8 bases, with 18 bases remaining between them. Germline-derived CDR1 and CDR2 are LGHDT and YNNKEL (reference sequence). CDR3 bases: TGTGCCAGCAGCCCTAGGTGGGGCAGGGAGGACATTCAGTACTTC. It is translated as CASSPRWGREDIQYF.

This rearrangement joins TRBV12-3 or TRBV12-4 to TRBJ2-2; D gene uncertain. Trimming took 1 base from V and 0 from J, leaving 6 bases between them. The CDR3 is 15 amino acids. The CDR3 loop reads CASSLGQANTGELFF. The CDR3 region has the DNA TGTGCCAGCAGTTTAGGACAAGCGAACACCGGGGAGCTGTTTTTT.

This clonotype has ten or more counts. This chain's CDR3 is CAWSFRQGSADTQYF. Written as DNA, the CDR3 is TGTGCCTGGAGTTTTAGACAGGGGAGCGCAGATACGCAGTATTTT. The genes are TRBV30 and TRBJ2-3; 8 bases map to TRBD1. The CDR3 has 15 residues. The V segment lost 2 bases and the J segment 4 bases; nucleotides outside the gene matches: 8. CDR1 and CDR2 (germline): GTSNPN, SVGIG (reference sequence).

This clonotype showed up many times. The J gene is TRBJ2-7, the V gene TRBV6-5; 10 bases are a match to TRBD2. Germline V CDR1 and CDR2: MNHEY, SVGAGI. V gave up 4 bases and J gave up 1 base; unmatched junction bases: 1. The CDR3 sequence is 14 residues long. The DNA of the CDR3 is TGTGCCAGCAGTTCGACTAGCGGGTCCTACGAGCAGTACTTC. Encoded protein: CASSSTSGSYEQYF.

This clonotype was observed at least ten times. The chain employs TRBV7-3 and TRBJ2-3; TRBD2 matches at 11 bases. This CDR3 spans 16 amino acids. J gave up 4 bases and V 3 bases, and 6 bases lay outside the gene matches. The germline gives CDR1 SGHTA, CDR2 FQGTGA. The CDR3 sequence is CASSFQASGGPDTQYF. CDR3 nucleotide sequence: TGTGCCAGCAGCTTCCAGGCTAGCGGGGGGCCAGATACGCAGTATTTT.

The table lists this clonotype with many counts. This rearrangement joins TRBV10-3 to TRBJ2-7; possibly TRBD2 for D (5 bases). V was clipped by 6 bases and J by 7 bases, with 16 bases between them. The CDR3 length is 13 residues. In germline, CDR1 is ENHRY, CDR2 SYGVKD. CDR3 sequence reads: CAIRDPRREEQYF. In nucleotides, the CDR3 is TGTGCCATCAGGGACCCCCGAAGGGAGGAGCAGTACTTC.

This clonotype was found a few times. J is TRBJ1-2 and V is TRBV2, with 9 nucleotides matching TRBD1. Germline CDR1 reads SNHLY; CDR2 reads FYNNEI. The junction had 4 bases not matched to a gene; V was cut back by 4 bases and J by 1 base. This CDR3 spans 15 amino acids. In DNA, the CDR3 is TGTGCCAGCAGTGGAGGGACAGGGAATAACTATGGCTACACCTTC. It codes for CASSGGTGNNYGYTF. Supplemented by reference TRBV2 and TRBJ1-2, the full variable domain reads EPEVTQTPSHQVTQMGQEVILRCVPISNHLYFYWYRQILGQKVEFLVSFYNNEISEKSEIFDDQFSVERPDGSNFTLKIRSTKLEDSAMYFCASSGGTGNNYGYTFGSGTRLTVV.